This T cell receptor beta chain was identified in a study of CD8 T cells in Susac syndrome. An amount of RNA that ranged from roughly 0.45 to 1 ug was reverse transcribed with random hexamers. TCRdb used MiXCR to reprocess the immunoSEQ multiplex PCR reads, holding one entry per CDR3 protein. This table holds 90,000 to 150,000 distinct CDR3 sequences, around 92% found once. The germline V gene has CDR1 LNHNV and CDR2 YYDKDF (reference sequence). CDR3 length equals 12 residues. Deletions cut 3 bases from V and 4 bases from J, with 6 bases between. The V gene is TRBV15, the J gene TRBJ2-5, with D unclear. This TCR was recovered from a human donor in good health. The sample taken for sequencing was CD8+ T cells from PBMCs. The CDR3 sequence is CATSSHGETQYF. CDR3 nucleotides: TGTGCCACCAGCAGTCATGGAGAGACCCAGTACTTC. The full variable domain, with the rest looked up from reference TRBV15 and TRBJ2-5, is DAMVIQNPRYQVTQFGKPVTLSCSQTLNHNVMYWYQQKSSQAPKLLFHYYDKDFNNEADTPDNFQSRRPNTSFCFLDIRSPGLGDTAMYLCATSSHGETQYFGPGTRLLVL.